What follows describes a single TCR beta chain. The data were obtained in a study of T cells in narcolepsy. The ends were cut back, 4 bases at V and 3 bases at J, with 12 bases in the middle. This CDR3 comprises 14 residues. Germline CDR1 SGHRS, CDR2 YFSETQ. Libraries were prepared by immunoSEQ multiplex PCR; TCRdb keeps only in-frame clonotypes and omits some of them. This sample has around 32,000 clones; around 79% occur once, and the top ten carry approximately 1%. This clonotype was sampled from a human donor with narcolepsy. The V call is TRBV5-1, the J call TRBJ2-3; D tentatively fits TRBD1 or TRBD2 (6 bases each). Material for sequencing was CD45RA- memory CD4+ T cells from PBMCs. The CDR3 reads CASSPGAPTDTQYF. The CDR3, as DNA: TGCGCCAGCAGCCCGGGGGCGCCGACAGATACGCAGTATTTT.